This T cell receptor (beta chain) was observed in a study of CD8+ T cells in alopecia areata. The authors extracted RNA and reverse transcribed it into cDNA as the sequencing template. Only in-frame clones appear in the TCRdb table, and some are missing; sequencing was by immunoSEQ multiplex PCR. The table has about 250,000 clones, roughly 69% seen once. Comment on this clone: What it binds is not known.

Alopecia areata patients provided lesional scalp punch biopsies and peripheral blood. Study observations and caveats: Lesional scalp, especially alopecia totalis/universalis, showed higher clonality than normal scalp.

The clonotype originates from a human donor with alopecia areata. The sample consisted of CD4+ T cells sorted from blood, taken at week 0.

CDR3 amino acids: CASSSGAGGFTDTQYF. CDR3 coding DNA: TGCGCCAGCAGCTCTGGAGCGGGGGGTTTCACAGATACGCAGTATTTT. The chain has TRBV5-1 and TRBJ2-3, with 9 bases identical to TRBD2. CDR1 is SGHRS and CDR2 is YFSETQ in the germline V gene. V trimming: 3 bases; J trimming: 2 bases; junction bases outside the gene matches: 7. The CDR3 totals 16 residues.